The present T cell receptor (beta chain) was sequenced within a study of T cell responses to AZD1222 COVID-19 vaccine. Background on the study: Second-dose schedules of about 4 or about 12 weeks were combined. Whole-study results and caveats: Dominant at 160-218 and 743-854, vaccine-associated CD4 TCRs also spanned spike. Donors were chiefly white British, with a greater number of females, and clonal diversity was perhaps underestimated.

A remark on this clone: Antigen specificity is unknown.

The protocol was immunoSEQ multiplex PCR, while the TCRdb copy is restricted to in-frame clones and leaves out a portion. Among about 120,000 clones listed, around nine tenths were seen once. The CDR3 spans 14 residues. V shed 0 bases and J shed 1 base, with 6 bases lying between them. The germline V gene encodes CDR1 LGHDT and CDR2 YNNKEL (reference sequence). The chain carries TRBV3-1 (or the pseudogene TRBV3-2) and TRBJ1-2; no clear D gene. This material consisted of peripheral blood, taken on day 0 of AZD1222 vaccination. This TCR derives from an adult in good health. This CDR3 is CASSQDAVNYGYTF. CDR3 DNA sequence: TGTGCCAGCAGCCAAGATGCAGTTAACTATGGCTACACCTTC.